One and the same sample provided the 28 T cell receptor beta chains below, sequenced in a study of tumor and adjacent non-tumor tissue in lung cancer. The template was RNA from unsorted bulk tissue. TCRbeta libraries were built with three rounds of nested PCR, modified from ARM-PCR. TCRdb redid the calling of the multiplex PCR reads with MiXCR, one entry per CDR3 protein. Altogether fewer than 120,000 distinct CDR3 sequences are present, about 87% being singletons, with the ten largest covering approximately 22%. The sequencing input was lung tumor tissue. Every receptor here comes from a man in his 70s with non-small cell lung cancer.

With respect to this clonotype: At one of its ends the junction is not consistent with the germline gene, which may arise from a read error. The V call is TRBV11-2, the J call TRBJ2-1; D may be TRBD1 (5 bases). Germline CDR1 reads SGHAT; CDR2 reads FQNNGV. The CDR3 extends over 14 amino acids. The CDR3 loop reads CASSLARQYNEQCF. The CDR3 region has the DNA TGTGCCAGCAGTTTAGCAAGACAGTACAATGAGCAGTGCTTC.

The J gene is TRBJ2-1, the V gene TRBV11-1; TRBD1 aligns across 10 bases. V lost 5 bases to trimming and J lost 16 bases; unmatched junction nucleotides: 20. Germline V gene sequence: CDR1 SGHAT, CDR2 FQDESV (reference sequence). This CDR3 contains 16 residues. CDR3 protein: CASSHRPGQGPHDQFF. CDR3 nucleotides: TGTGCCAGCAGCCACCGGCCGGGACAGGGGCCACATGATCAATTCTTC.

As regards this clonotype: An end of the junction differs from the germline gene, which may be a read error. V usage is TRBV6-1 and J usage is TRBJ2-1; D is unclear. CDR1 and CDR2 from the germline V gene are MNHNS and SASEGT. This CDR3 is built from 13 residues. CDR3 sequence reads: CACIGNSLREQFF. The DNA for the CDR3 is TGTGCCTGCATCGGTAACTCCCTGCGTGAGCAATTCTTC.

Regarding this clonotype: A read error may account for a junction end that differs from germline. This chain uses TRBV7-8 with TRBJ2-7, with a tentative D call TRBD1 (6 bases). Germline assignment: CDR1 SGHVS and CDR2 FQNEAQ. The CDR3 sequence is 13 residues long. CDR3 in amino acids: CVSTLVSGAEQYF. For the CDR3, the DNA is TGTGTCAGCACCTTAGTTTCAGGGGCCGAGCAGTACTTC.

This clonotype appeared a single time. The chain links TRBV20-1 to TRBJ2-3, with a tentative D call TRBD2 (5 bases). V was trimmed by 3 bases and J by 3 bases, leaving 19 bases between them. CDR1 DFQATT and CDR2 SNEGSKA come from the germline V gene (reference sequence). The CDR3 extends over 16 amino acids. CDR3 sequence (DNA): TGCAGTGCTAGGAGTTTTCACGGGGATGGGACAGATACGCAGTATTTT. It specifies CSARSFHGDGTDTQYF.

The genes are TRBV11-2 and TRBJ2-1; no definite D call. Germline values: CDR1 SGHAT, CDR2 FQNNGV. Trimming cost V 8 bases and J 0 bases, with 20 bases left between them. The CDR3 length is 17 residues. Written as DNA, the CDR3 is TGTGCCAGCGTTTTGGGCTCCAGCGCCACCTCCTACAATGAGCAGTTCTTC. This codes for CASVLGSSATSYNEQFF.

This sequence joins TRBV6-1 and TRBJ2-3, with 7 nucleotides matching TRBD2. This CDR3 is 17 amino acids long. Germline CDR1 is MNHNS and CDR2 is SASEGT. V gave up 4 bases and J gave up 1 base; unmatched junction bases: 11. CDR3: CASSGHAGGGGTDTQYF. As DNA, the CDR3 is TGTGCCAGCAGTGGGCATGCGGGTGGGGGGGGCACAGATACGCAGTATTTT.

As for this clonotype: Sequence at one end of the junction differs from germline and may be a read error. The chain has TRBV11-2 and TRBJ2-1; a weak D match, TRBD2 (6 bases). The CDR3 length is 18 residues. Germline CDR1 and CDR2: SGHAT and FQNNGV. CDR3 nucleotide sequence: TGTACCAGCAGCCTACATGTGCGGGACTGGGCCTCCTACAATGAACAGTTTTTC. Its protein product is CTSSLHVRDWASYNEQFF. Supplemented by reference TRBV11-2 and TRBJ2-1, the full variable domain reads EAGVAQSPRYKIIEKRQSVAFWCNPISGHATLYWYQQILGQGPKLLIQFQNNGVVDDSQLPKDRFSAERLKGVDSTLKIQPAKLEDSAVYLCTSSLHVRDWASYNEQFFGPGTRLTVL.

Concerning this clonotype: One end of the junction fails to match germline, which may point to a read error. The J gene is TRBJ1-2, the V gene TRBV5-4; unclear D gene. Germline CDR1 SGHNT, CDR2 YYREEE (reference sequence). CDR3 size: 13 residues. The CDR3 loop reads CASSLVSSYRYAF. The DNA for the CDR3 is TGTGCCAGCAGTTTGGTCAGTAGCTATCGCTACGCCTTC.

This clonotype occurred once. One end of the junction varies from germline; a read error may be responsible. This sequence joins TRBV5-5 and TRBJ1-1; unclear D gene. The length of the CDR3 is 13 residues. The germline CDR1 and CDR2 sequences are SGHKS and YYEKEE (reference sequence). The CDR3 sequence: CGSSSQVFTEAFF. The CDR3 DNA reads as TGTGGCAGCAGCTCTCAGGTGTTCACTGAAGCTTTCTTC.

In this sample, this clonotype turned up many times. The chain couples TRBV20-1 to TRBJ2-2, with TRBD2 as a possible D gene (6 bases). Trimming removed 5 bases at V and 0 bases at J, with 10 bases between. The germline CDR1 and CDR2 sequences are DFQATT and SNEGSKA (reference sequence). The CDR3 has 14 amino acids. The CDR3 region is CSALGGSNTGELFF. CDR3 nucleotides: TGCAGTGCTTTGGGGGGTTCGAACACCGGGGAGCTGTTTTTT.

Worth noting for this clonotype: Compared with germline, one end of the junction differs, possibly owing to a read error. The gene calls are TRBV6-6 and TRBJ2-1; D gene ambiguous. Germline values: CDR1 MNHNY, CDR2 SVGAGI (reference sequence). This CDR3 is 12 amino acids long. The CDR3 sequence: CACSLGYIEQFF. CDR3 coding DNA: TGTGCCTGCAGCCTCGGCTACATTGAGCAGTTCTTC.

Comment on this clonotype: The CDR3 does not close with the conserved phenylalanine or tryptophan, likely indicating a read error. The V gene is TRBV12-3 or TRBV12-4, the J gene TRBJ1-1; 8 bases fit TRBD1. The CDR3 has 14 amino acids. V shed 9 bases, J shed 4 bases, and the junction held 10 bases outside the gene matches. The CDR3 coding sequence is TGTGCCAGTAGACCGACAGGGGTAAGCACTGAAGCTTTCATT. Amino acid sequence: CASRPTGVSTEAFI.

This chain uses TRBV10-3 with TRBJ2-1, with D perhaps assigned TRBD1 or TRBD2 (5 bases each). This CDR3 is built from 16 residues. The germline V and J ends were trimmed by 3 bases and 12 bases, with 24 bases remaining between them. CDR1 and CDR2 (germline): ENHRY, SYGVKD. The CDR3 is CAISDGEGRPYKGQFF. Here the CDR3 DNA reads TGTGCCATCAGTGACGGAGAGGGGCGTCCCTACAAAGGGCAGTTCTTC.

This clonotype has a count of ten or more. The V and J genes are TRBV5-1 and TRBJ2-3, with TRBD1 matching over 10 bases. CDR3 length equals 15 residues. Trimming removed 4 bases from V and 5 bases from J; junction bases left unmatched: 7. Per germline, CDR1 SGHRS and CDR2 YFSETQ. The CDR3 is CASSLSGTGEDTQYF. The CDR3 DNA reads TGCGCCAGCAGCCTTTCCGGGACAGGGGAAGATACGCAGTATTTT.

This chain connects TRBV4-3 to TRBJ2-1; 8 nucleotides match TRBD2. The CDR3 consists of 17 residues. Per the germline V gene, CDR1 is LGHNA and CDR2 is YSLEER. The CDR3, as DNA: TGCGCGAGCCGCCAATACCCAGCGGGAGCTGAATACAATGAGCAGTTCTTC. Residues: CASRQYPAGAEYNEQFF.

A note on this clonotype: It is likely a read error, because the conserved phenylalanine at the end of the CDR3 is missing. The V and J genes are TRBV6-1 and TRBJ1-5; D is perhaps TRBD1 (6 bases). Per germline, CDR1 MNHNS and CDR2 SASEGT. The CDR3 is made up of 15 amino acids. DNA of the CDR3: TGTGCCAGCAGTAGAGGGGGTGGTAGCAATCAGTCCCAGCATTAT. Its translation is CASSRGGGSNQSQHY.

This clonotype was seen a single time. CDR3 sequence: CASSQEGRGQAFYNSPLHF. The CDR3 DNA follows: TGCGCCAGCAGCCAAGAGGGACGGGGCCAGGCATTCTATAATTCACCCCTCCACTTT. The chain employs TRBV4-1 and TRBJ1-6, with a tentative D call TRBD1 (5 bases). CDR1 is MGHRA and CDR2 is YSYEKL in the germline V gene. The CDR3 runs to 19 residues. Trimming took off 0 bases at V and 3 bases at J, with 18 bases between the two ends.

A remark on this clonotype: One junction end disagrees with the germline gene, perhaps due to a read error. V is TRBV29-1 and J is TRBJ2-5; D remains ambiguous. Germline V CDR1 and CDR2: SQVTM, ANQGSEA. The CDR3 totals 13 residues. The CDR3 here is CGVSDKFQETQYF. CDR3 bases: TGCGGCGTGTCCGACAAGTTCCAAGAGACCCAGTACTTC.

This clonotype was observed at least ten times. This chain joins TRBV5-1 and TRBJ2-3, with 9 bases matching TRBD1. Germline trimming cut 0 bases from V and 3 bases from J; bases unmatched to any gene: 2. This CDR3 region has 15 residues. CDR1 and CDR2 (germline): SGHRS, YFSETQ. This CDR3 reads CASSLDRGQTDTQYF. Here the CDR3 DNA reads TGCGCCAGCAGCTTGGACAGGGGGCAGACAGATACGCAGTATTTT.

The chain has TRBV20-1 and TRBJ1-5; D gene ambiguous. V dropped 1 base and J dropped 1 base, with 8 bases sitting between them. Germline V gene lookup returns CDR1 DFQATT and CDR2 SNEGSKA (reference sequence). This CDR3 comprises 14 residues. The CDR3 region is CSARVSGSNQPQHF. The DNA of the CDR3 is TGCAGTGCTAGAGTATCGGGCAGCAATCAGCCCCAGCATTTT.

This chain connects TRBV5-6 to TRBJ1-1; D not certain. CDR3 length: 16 residues. Germline V gives CDR1 SGHDT, CDR2 YYEEEE. V gave up 7 bases and J gave up 0 bases, with 19 bases separating them. This chain's CDR3 is CASYRPGIGMNTEAFF. CDR3 nucleotide sequence: TGTGCCAGCTATCGGCCCGGGATAGGGATGAACACTGAAGCTTTCTTT.

On this clonotype: No conserved phenylalanine or tryptophan ends this CDR3, so it is likely a read error. V gene TRBV5-5 combines with J gene TRBJ2-5, with D perhaps matching TRBD2 (5 bases). Germline CDR1 SGHKS, CDR2 YYEKEE (reference sequence). The CDR3 sequence is 13 residues long. The CDR3 bases are TGTGCCAACAGCTTGGTCAGTCCGGAGGCCCAGTACTTA. Protein: CANSLVSPEAQYL.

For this clonotype: A much larger clone lies a single base off, so this may be a read error. This sequence joins TRBV28 and TRBJ2-7, with 10 nucleotides matching TRBD2. Per germline, CDR1 MDHEN and CDR2 SYDVKM. The CDR3 covers 17 residues. As DNA, the CDR3 is TGTGCCAGAAGTTTATTCACCCCTAGCGGGAGTAGCTACGAGCAGTACTTC. Its protein is CARSLFTPSGSSYEQYF.

About this clonotype: One end of the junction fails to match germline, which may point to a read error. CDR3 bases: TGTGCCAGTGGTTTTGACAGAGATCAGCCCCAGCGTTTT. As protein: CASGFDRDQPQRF. The chain couples TRBV12-5 to TRBJ1-5; D may be TRBD1 (5 bases). CDR1 LGHNT and CDR2 FRNRAP come from the germline V gene. The CDR3 is 13 amino acids.

Note on this clonotype: One end of the junction does not line up with germline, which may come from a read error. The rearrangement links TRBV4-1 to TRBJ2-5; D is unclear. CDR3 length: 15 residues. Germline-derived CDR1 and CDR2 are MGHRA and YSYEKL. For the CDR3, the DNA is TGCGCCAACAGCCAAGATCGACAATCTATCGAGACCCAATACTTC. This codes for CANSQDRQSIETQYF.

This clonotype was picked up many times. V and J are TRBV18 and TRBJ2-7; a possible D gene is TRBD2 (6 bases). Germline V gives CDR1 KGHSH, CDR2 LQKENI. This CDR3 has 13 amino acids. Trimming shortened V by 2 bases and J by 6 bases, and 11 bases separated the two germline ends. The chain's CDR3 is CASSPTRGGEQYF. The DNA for the CDR3 is TGTGCCAGCTCACCAACGCGGGGCGGCGAGCAGTACTTC. Together with reference TRBV18 and TRBJ2-7, the CDR3 gives the full variable domain: NAGVMQNPRHLVRRRGQEARLRCSPMKGHSHVYWYRQLPEEGLKFMVYLQKENIIDESGMPKERFSAEFPKEGPSILRIQQVVRGDSAAYFCASSPTRGGEQYFGPGTRLTVT.

In regard to this clonotype: The junction and the germline gene differ at one end; a read error may be behind it. The chain joins TRBV29-1 to TRBJ1-2; the D gene is possibly TRBD1 (5 bases). There are 13 residues in the CDR3. Germline V gene sequence: CDR1 SQVTM, CDR2 ANQGSEA. The CDR3 DNA follows: TGCGGCGTTCTCCACACAGGATCCTATGGCTACACCTTC. The encoded protein is CGVLHTGSYGYTF.